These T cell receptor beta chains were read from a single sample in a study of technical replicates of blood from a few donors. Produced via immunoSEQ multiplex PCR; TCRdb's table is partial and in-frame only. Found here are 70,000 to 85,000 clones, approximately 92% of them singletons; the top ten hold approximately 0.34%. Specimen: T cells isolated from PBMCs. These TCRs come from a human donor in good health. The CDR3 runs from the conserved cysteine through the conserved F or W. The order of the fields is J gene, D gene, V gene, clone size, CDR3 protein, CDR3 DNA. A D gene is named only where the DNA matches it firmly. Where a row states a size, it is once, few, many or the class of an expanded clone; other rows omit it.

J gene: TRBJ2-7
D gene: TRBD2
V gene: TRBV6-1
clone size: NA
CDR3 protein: CASSEVWGLAGYEQYF
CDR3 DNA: TGTGCCAGCAGTGAAGTTTGGGGACTAGCAGGTTACGAGCAGTACTTC

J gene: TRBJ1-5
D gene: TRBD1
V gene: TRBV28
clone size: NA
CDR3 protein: CASSLDRGLQPQHF
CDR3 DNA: TGTGCCAGCAGCCTTGACAGGGGTTTACAGCCCCAGCATTTT

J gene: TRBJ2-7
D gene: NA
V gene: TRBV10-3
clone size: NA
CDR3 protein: CAIMDTSYEQYF
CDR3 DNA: TGTGCCATCATGGACACATCCTACGAGCAGTACTTC

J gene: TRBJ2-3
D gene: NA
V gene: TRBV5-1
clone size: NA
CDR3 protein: CASSSANADTQYF
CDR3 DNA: TGCGCCAGCAGCTCAGCGAATGCAGATACGCAGTATTTT

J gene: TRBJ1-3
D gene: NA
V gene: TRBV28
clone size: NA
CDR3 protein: CASSLGVSGNTIYF
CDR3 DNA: TGTGCCAGCAGTTTAGGAGTCTCTGGAAACACCATATATTTT

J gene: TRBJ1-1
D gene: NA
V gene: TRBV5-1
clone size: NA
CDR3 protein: CASSLGASMNTEAFF
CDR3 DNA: TGCGCCAGCAGCCTGGGGGCCTCTATGAACACTGAAGCTTTCTTT

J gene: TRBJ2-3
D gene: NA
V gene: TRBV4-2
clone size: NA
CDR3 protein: CASSQEGTDYTDTQYF
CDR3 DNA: TGTGCCAGCAGCCAAGAGGGTACGGACTACACAGATACGCAGTATTTT

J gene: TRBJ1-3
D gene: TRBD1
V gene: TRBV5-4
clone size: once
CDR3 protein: CASSFPPRTGLNRSGNTIYF
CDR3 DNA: TGTGCCAGCAGCTTCCCTCCCCGGACAGGGCTGAATCGGTCTGGAAACACCATATATTTT

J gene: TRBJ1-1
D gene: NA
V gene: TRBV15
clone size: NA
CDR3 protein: CATSREAYTEAFF
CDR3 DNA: TGTGCCACCAGCAGAGAGGCCTACACTGAAGCTTTCTTT

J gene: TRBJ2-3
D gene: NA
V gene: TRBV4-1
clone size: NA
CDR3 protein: CASSQNLEPDTQYF
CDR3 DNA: TGCGCCAGCAGCCAAAATCTAGAACCAGATACGCAGTATTTT

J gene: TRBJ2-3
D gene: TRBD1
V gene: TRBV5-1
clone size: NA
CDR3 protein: CASSLTDRLADTQYF
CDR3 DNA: TGCGCCAGCAGCTTAACGGACAGGTTGGCAGATACGCAGTATTTT

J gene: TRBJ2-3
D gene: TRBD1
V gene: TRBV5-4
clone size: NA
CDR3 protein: CASSLRGTGMIVGTDTQYF
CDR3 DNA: TGTGCCAGCAGTCTCAGAGGGACAGGGATGATTGTTGGGACAGATACGCAGTATTTT

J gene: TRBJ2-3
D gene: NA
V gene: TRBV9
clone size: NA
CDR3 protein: CASSVYRDTQYF
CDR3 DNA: TGTGCCAGCAGCGTTTATCGTGATACGCAGTATTTT

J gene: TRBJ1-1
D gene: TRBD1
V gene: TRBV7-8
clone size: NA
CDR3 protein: CASSKTGGVNTEAFF
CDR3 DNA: TGTGCCAGCAGCAAGACAGGGGGCGTGAACACTGAAGCTTTCTTT

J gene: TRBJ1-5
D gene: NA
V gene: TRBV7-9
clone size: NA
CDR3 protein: CASSPPGDQPQHF
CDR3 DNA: TGTGCCAGCAGCCCCCCGGGTGATCAGCCCCAGCATTTT

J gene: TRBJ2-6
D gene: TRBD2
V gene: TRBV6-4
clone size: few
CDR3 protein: CASSDSSSGTGANVLTF
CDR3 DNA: TGTGCCAGCAGTGACTCGTCTAGCGGGACTGGGGCCAACGTCCTGACTTTC

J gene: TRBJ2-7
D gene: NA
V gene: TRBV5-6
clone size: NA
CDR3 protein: CASSLGTRDYEQYF
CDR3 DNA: TGTGCCAGCAGCTTGGGGACAAGGGACTACGAGCAGTACTTC

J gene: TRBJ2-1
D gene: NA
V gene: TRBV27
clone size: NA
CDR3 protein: CASSLVGVRTITYNEQFF
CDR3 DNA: TGTGCCAGCAGTTTAGTCGGGGTGAGGACTATAACCTACAATGAGCAGTTCTTC

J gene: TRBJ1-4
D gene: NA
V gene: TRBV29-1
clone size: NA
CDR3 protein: CSVVTPKTNEKLFF
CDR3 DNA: TGCAGCGTTGTAACTCCGAAAACTAATGAAAAACTGTTTTTT

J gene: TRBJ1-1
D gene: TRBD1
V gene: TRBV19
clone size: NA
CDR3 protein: CATRQQGANTEAFF
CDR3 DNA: TGTGCCACCAGACAACAGGGGGCGAACACTGAAGCTTTCTTT

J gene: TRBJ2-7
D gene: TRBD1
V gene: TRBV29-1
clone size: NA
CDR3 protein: CSAQQGERYEQYF
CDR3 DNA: TGCAGCGCCCAACAGGGGGAGCGGTACGAGCAGTACTTC

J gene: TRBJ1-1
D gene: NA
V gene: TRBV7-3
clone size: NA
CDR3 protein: CASSLDVPRTPVNTEAFF
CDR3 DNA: TGTGCCAGCAGCTTAGACGTGCCCCGGACACCCGTTAACACTGAAGCTTTCTTT